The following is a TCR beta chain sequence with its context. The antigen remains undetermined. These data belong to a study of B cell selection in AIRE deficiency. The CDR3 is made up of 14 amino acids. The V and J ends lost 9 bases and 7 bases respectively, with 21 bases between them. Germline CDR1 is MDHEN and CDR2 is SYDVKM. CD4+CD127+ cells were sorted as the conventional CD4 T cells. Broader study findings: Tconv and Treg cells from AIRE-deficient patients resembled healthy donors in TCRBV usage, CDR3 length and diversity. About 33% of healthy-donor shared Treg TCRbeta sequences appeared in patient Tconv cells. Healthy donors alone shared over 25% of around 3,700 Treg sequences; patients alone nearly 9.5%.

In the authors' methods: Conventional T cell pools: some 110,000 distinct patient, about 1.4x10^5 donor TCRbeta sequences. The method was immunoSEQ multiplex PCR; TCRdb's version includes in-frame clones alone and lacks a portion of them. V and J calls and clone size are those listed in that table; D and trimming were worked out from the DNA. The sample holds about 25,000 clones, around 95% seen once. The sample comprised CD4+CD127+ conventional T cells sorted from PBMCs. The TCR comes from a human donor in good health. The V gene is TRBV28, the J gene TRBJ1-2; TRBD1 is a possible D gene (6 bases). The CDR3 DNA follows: TGTGCCAGTAATACCCGGGGGCAGCTGCGTGGCTACACCTTC. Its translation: CASNTRGQLRGYTF.